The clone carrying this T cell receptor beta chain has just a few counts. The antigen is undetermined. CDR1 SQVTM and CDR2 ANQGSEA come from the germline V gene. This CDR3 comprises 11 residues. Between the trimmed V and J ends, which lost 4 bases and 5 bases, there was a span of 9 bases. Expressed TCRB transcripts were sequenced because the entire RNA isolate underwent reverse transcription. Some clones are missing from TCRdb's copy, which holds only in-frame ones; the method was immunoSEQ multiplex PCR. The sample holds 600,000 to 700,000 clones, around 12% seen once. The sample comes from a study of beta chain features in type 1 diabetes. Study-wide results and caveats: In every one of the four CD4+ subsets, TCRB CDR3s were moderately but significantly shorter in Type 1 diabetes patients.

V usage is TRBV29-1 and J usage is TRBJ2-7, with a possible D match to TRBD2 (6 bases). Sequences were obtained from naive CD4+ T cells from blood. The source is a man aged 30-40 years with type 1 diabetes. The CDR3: CSVAREDEQYF. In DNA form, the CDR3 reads TGCAGCGTTGCTAGGGAGGACGAGCAGTACTTC.